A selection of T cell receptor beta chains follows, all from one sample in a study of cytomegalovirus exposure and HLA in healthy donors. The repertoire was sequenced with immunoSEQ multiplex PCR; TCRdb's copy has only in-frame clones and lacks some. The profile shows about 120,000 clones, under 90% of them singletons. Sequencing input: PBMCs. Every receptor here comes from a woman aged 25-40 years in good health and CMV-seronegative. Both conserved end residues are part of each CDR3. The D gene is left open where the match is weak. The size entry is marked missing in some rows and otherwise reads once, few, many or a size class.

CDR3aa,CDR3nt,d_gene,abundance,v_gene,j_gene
CSVRLAGTGELFF,TGCAGCGTTAGACTAGCGGGGACCGGGGAGCTGTTTTTT,TRBD2,-,TRBV29-1,TRBJ2-2
CASSSGGPRNEQFF,TGTGCCAGCAGCTCGGGGGGGCCAAGGAATGAGCAGTTCTTC,TRBD2,-,TRBV7-2,TRBJ2-1
CATSRDRAGDSPLHF,TGTGCCACCAGCAGAGATAGGGCCGGGGATTCACCCCTCCACTTT,-,few,TRBV15,TRBJ1-6
CAWSKVRRPGYQETQYF,TGTGCCTGGAGTAAAGTGAGGCGCCCGGGGTACCAAGAGACCCAGTACTTC,-,-,TRBV30,TRBJ2-5
CASSPSREHQPQHF,TGTGCCAGTAGTCCAAGCAGGGAACATCAGCCCCAGCATTTT,-,-,TRBV19,TRBJ1-5
CAWKEVSSYNSPLHF,TGTGCCTGGAAGGAGGTCAGCTCCTATAATTCACCCCTCCACTTT,-,-,TRBV30,TRBJ1-6
CASSLPFGGRQETQYF,TGTGCCAGCAGCCTACCCTTCGGGGGTCGTCAAGAGACCCAGTACTTC,-,few,TRBV11-2,TRBJ2-5
CASSIDRTRTGNQPQHF,TGTGCCAGTAGTATAGATAGGACCAGGACGGGGAATCAGCCCCAGCATTTT,-,few,TRBV19,TRBJ1-5
CAIRRQGHTEAFF,TGTGCCATCAGACGACAGGGGCACACTGAAGCTTTCTTT,TRBD1,-,TRBV10-3,TRBJ1-1
CASRNHGGGVPEQFF,TGTGCCAGCAGAAACCATGGCGGGGGGGTCCCGGAGCAGTTCTTC,TRBD2,-,TRBV6-1,TRBJ2-1
CASSLREGGSGNTIYF,TGTGCCAGCAGCTTGCGAGAGGGAGGATCTGGAAACACCATATATTTT,-,-,TRBV7-2,TRBJ1-3
CASSVAPGGGNNSPLHF,TGTGCCAGCAGCGTAGCTCCAGGGGGAGGTAATAATTCACCCCTCCACTTT,TRBD1,-,TRBV9,TRBJ1-6
CASSLVPSNGGELFF,TGTGCCAGCAGCTTAGTGCCTAGCAACGGCGGGGAGCTGTTTTTT,-,-,TRBV7-8,TRBJ2-2